This T cell receptor beta chain was found in a study of cytomegalovirus exposure and HLA in healthy donors. Whole-study findings and limits: Specificity of three CMV-associated chains for CMV antigens was verified in vitro. The study designated 164 TCR beta chains cytomegalovirus-associated.

The V and J ends lost 6 bases and 7 bases respectively, with 15 bases between them. The CDR3 totals 13 residues. The germline gives CDR1 SGHTA, CDR2 FQGNSA. The donors were members of the validation cohort comprising approximately 120 subjects, separate from the approximately 630-subject first cohort. Measured with immunoSEQ multiplex PCR; TCRdb has only the in-frame clones, and not every one. The table includes 65,000 or so clones, 90% to 95% detected once. A note on this clone: Its antigen is still unknown.

The sequence came from a woman aged 18-29 years in good health and CMV-seronegative. Material: PBMCs. The chain combines TRBV7-2 with TRBJ1-2; D might be TRBD1 (6 bases). DNA of the CDR3: TGTGCCAGCAGGCCTACAGGGAAGGGTGGCTACACCTTC. Translated: CASRPTGKGGYTF.